The rows below give T cell receptor beta chains drawn from one sample of a study of Ad26.COV2.S vaccination and SARS-CoV-2 variants. The method was immunoSEQ multiplex PCR; TCRdb's version includes in-frame clones alone and lacks a portion of them. The data contain about 350,000 clones, around nine tenths of them singletons. Sequences were derived from peripheral blood, sampled in a trial of Ad26.COV2.S vaccine versus placebo. These receptors originate from a person between 18 and 65 years old who received the Ad26.COV2.S COVID-19 vaccine or a placebo. Each CDR3 is given with its conserved first and last residue. A D gene is named only where the DNA matches it firmly. Rows give clone size only sometimes, using once, few, many, or a class for an expanded clone.

J gene: TRBJ1-2; V gene: TRBV7-8; clone size: .; D gene: TRBD1; CDR3 DNA: TGTGCCAGCAGCCCCCGGGACAGGGGATATGGCTACACCTTC; CDR3 protein: CASSPRDRGYGYTF
J gene: TRBJ2-3; V gene: TRBV7-8; clone size: .; D gene: TRBD2; CDR3 DNA: TGTGCCAGCAGCTTAGGTAGCGGGAGCACAGATACGCAGTATTTT; CDR3 protein: CASSLGSGSTDTQYF
J gene: TRBJ2-1; V gene: TRBV4-3; clone size: .; D gene: .; CDR3 DNA: TGCGCCAGCAGCCAAGAAGCGATTGGGCAGGGCTATGAGCAGTTCTTC; CDR3 protein: CASSQEAIGQGYEQFF
J gene: TRBJ1-2; V gene: TRBV4-3; clone size: .; D gene: .; CDR3 DNA: TGCGCCAGCAGCCAAGAAAGTGGCAGGGGCTATGGCTACACCTTC; CDR3 protein: CASSQESGRGYGYTF
J gene: TRBJ2-1; V gene: TRBV4-1; clone size: .; D gene: .; CDR3 DNA: TGCGCCAGCAGCCAAGTCGGCCGACTGCCCTCCTACAATGAGCAGTTCTTC; CDR3 protein: CASSQVGRLPSYNEQFF
J gene: TRBJ2-7; V gene: TRBV28; clone size: few; D gene: TRBD2; CDR3 DNA: TGTGCCAGCAGTTTCGGGGGGAGCTCCTACGAGCAGTACTTC; CDR3 protein: CASSFGGSSYEQYF
J gene: TRBJ1-4; V gene: TRBV5-1; clone size: .; D gene: .; CDR3 DNA: TGCGCCAGCAGCCTCACAGGGTATGGTGAAAAACTGTTTTTT; CDR3 protein: CASSLTGYGEKLFF
J gene: TRBJ2-2; V gene: TRBV9; clone size: .; D gene: TRBD2; CDR3 DNA: TGTGCCAGCACCAACACCAGCGGGAGGGCCTCCGGGGAGCTGTTTTTT; CDR3 protein: CASTNTSGRASGELFF
J gene: TRBJ1-5; V gene: TRBV2; clone size: .; D gene: .; CDR3 DNA: TGTGCCAGTTCGGGAACATCGAATAGCAATCAGCCCCAGCATTTT; CDR3 protein: CASSGTSNSNQPQHF
J gene: TRBJ2-3; V gene: TRBV6-5; clone size: .; D gene: .; CDR3 DNA: TGTGCCAGCAGAGACACAGGGGGGGCAGATACGCAGTATTTT; CDR3 protein: CASRDTGGADTQYF
J gene: TRBJ2-1; V gene: TRBV27; clone size: .; D gene: .; CDR3 DNA: TGTGCCAGCAGTTTAGGAGGGCCGGAGGGGGGTGAGCAGTTCTTC; CDR3 protein: CASSLGGPEGGEQFF
J gene: TRBJ2-2; V gene: TRBV6-4; clone size: .; D gene: TRBD2; CDR3 DNA: TGTGCCAGCAGTGAAGGCGGGAGATCCGCCGGGGAGCTGTTTTTT; CDR3 protein: CASSEGGRSAGELFF
J gene: TRBJ1-4; V gene: TRBV3-1/TRBV3-2; clone size: .; D gene: .; CDR3 DNA: TGTGCCAGCAGCCAAGGAAGGACGGGGATTGAAAAACTGTTTTTT; CDR3 protein: CASSQGRTGIEKLFF
J gene: TRBJ2-7; V gene: TRBV27; clone size: .; D gene: TRBD2; CDR3 DNA: TGTGCCAGCAGTTTTACCTGGACGGGGGGTTCCTACGAGCAGTACTTC; CDR3 protein: CASSFTWTGGSYEQYF
J gene: TRBJ2-7; V gene: TRBV19; clone size: .; D gene: TRBD1; CDR3 DNA: TGTGCCAGTAGTCCTGACAGGGGGTTCTACGAGCAGTACTTC; CDR3 protein: CASSPDRGFYEQYF
J gene: TRBJ2-3; V gene: TRBV7-2; clone size: .; D gene: .; CDR3 DNA: TGTGCCAGCAGCTTAGCCGTTTCCCCTACGCAGTATTTT; CDR3 protein: CASSLAVSPTQYF
J gene: TRBJ2-7; V gene: TRBV4-3; clone size: .; D gene: .; CDR3 DNA: TGCGCCAGCAGCCAAGATATCGGAGTGCCTTCCTACGAGCAGTACTTC; CDR3 protein: CASSQDIGVPSYEQYF
J gene: TRBJ1-5; V gene: TRBV15; clone size: few; D gene: TRBD1; CDR3 DNA: TGTGCCACCAGCCATACAGGGGGCAATCAGCCCCAGCATTTT; CDR3 protein: CATSHTGGNQPQHF
J gene: TRBJ2-7; V gene: TRBV28; clone size: .; D gene: TRBD2; CDR3 DNA: TGTGCCAGCAGTTCTCTTGAGATAGCGGGTATCCCCTGGGAGCAGTACTTC; CDR3 protein: CASSSLEIAGIPWEQYF
J gene: TRBJ2-7; V gene: TRBV7-2; clone size: once; D gene: .; CDR3 DNA: TGTGCCAGCAGCTTGTCTGGGGGCGGCATCTCCTACGAGCAGTACTTC; CDR3 protein: CASSLSGGGISYEQYF
J gene: TRBJ2-4; V gene: TRBV3-1/TRBV3-2; clone size: .; D gene: .; CDR3 DNA: TGTGCCAGCAGCCAAGGAGTTGAGGCCAAAAACATTCAGTACTTC; CDR3 protein: CASSQGVEAKNIQYF
J gene: TRBJ1-6; V gene: TRBV27; clone size: .; D gene: .; CDR3 DNA: TGTGCCAGCACCTCGGATTCACCCCTCCACTTT; CDR3 protein: CASTSDSPLHF
J gene: TRBJ1-2; V gene: TRBV3-1/TRBV3-2; clone size: .; D gene: .; CDR3 DNA: TGTGCCAGCCTTAGAGCGGGGTACTATGGCTACACCTTC; CDR3 protein: CASLRAGYYGYTF
J gene: TRBJ2-1; V gene: TRBV28; clone size: once; D gene: .; CDR3 DNA: TGTGCCAGCAGTTTCGGAACAGAGAGCTACAATGAGCAGTTCTTC; CDR3 protein: CASSFGTESYNEQFF
J gene: TRBJ2-3; V gene: TRBV10-3; clone size: .; D gene: .; CDR3 DNA: TGTGCCATCAGTGAGAGAACAGGTAGCACAGATACGCAGTATTTT; CDR3 protein: CAISERTGSTDTQYF
J gene: TRBJ2-5; V gene: TRBV21-1; clone size: once; D gene: .; CDR3 DNA: TGTGCCAGCAGCAGAGGAGACAGAGAAGAGACCCAGTACTTC; CDR3 protein: CASSRGDREETQYF
J gene: TRBJ1-1; V gene: TRBV7-9; clone size: .; D gene: .; CDR3 DNA: TGTGCCAGCAGCTACGACAGACACACTGAAGCTTTCTTT; CDR3 protein: CASSYDRHTEAFF
J gene: TRBJ2-2; V gene: TRBV27; clone size: .; D gene: .; CDR3 DNA: TGTGCCAGCGAGGGGCATACCGGGGAGCTGTTTTTT; CDR3 protein: CASEGHTGELFF
J gene: TRBJ2-2; V gene: TRBV4-3; clone size: .; D gene: TRBD2; CDR3 DNA: TGCGCCAGCAGCCCCGGACTAGCGGGGGGTTACGGGGAGCTGTTTTTT; CDR3 protein: CASSPGLAGGYGELFF
J gene: TRBJ2-5; V gene: TRBV28; clone size: .; D gene: TRBD1; CDR3 DNA: TGTGCCAGCAGTCCGTCGGGACAGGCCGTTGCCCAGTACTTC; CDR3 protein: CASSPSGQAVAQYF
J gene: TRBJ1-1; V gene: TRBV6-6; clone size: .; D gene: .; CDR3 DNA: TGTGCCAGCACCCCTGTGGCAGGTCCGGTCACTGAAGCTTTCTTT; CDR3 protein: CASTPVAGPVTEAFF
J gene: TRBJ2-4; V gene: TRBV7-2; clone size: .; D gene: TRBD1; CDR3 DNA: TGTGCCAGCAGCCCCCCGGGGACAGGAAACATTCAGTACTTC; CDR3 protein: CASSPPGTGNIQYF
J gene: TRBJ2-2; V gene: TRBV6-6; clone size: .; D gene: TRBD1; CDR3 DNA: TGTGCCAGCAGTCCCCAGGGGGCAACCACAAACACCGGGGAGCTGTTTTTT; CDR3 protein: CASSPQGATTNTGELFF
J gene: TRBJ2-5; V gene: TRBV28; clone size: .; D gene: TRBD1; CDR3 DNA: TGTGCCAGCACCGACAGGGAGAATGAGACCCAGTACTTC; CDR3 protein: CASTDRENETQYF
J gene: TRBJ1-1; V gene: TRBV5-1; clone size: .; D gene: .; CDR3 DNA: TGCGCCAGCAGCTTGGCAGGGCCCACTGAAGCTTTCTTT; CDR3 protein: CASSLAGPTEAFF
J gene: TRBJ2-6; V gene: TRBV19; clone size: .; D gene: .; CDR3 DNA: TGTGCCAGTAGGCTAGATCCCACTGGGGCCAACGTCCTGACTTTC; CDR3 protein: CASRLDPTGANVLTF
J gene: TRBJ2-5; V gene: TRBV2; clone size: .; D gene: TRBD1; CDR3 DNA: TGTGCCAGCACGGGACAGGGGTGGGAGACCCAGTACTTC; CDR3 protein: CASTGQGWETQYF
J gene: TRBJ2-3; V gene: TRBV30; clone size: .; D gene: TRBD1; CDR3 DNA: TGTGCCCGTGGACAGGGCACAGATACGCAGTATTTT; CDR3 protein: CARGQGTDTQYF
J gene: TRBJ2-3; V gene: TRBV19; clone size: .; D gene: .; CDR3 DNA: TGTGCCAGTAGTATAAACCCTAGTGGCGCAGATACGCAGTATTTT; CDR3 protein: CASSINPSGADTQYF
J gene: TRBJ1-5; V gene: TRBV6-6; clone size: .; D gene: .; CDR3 DNA: TGTGCCAGCAGTCCCGGGGCAGGCGCTGATCAGCCCCAGCATTTT; CDR3 protein: CASSPGAGADQPQHF
J gene: TRBJ1-2; V gene: TRBV4-3; clone size: .; D gene: .; CDR3 DNA: TGCGCCAGCAGCCCTCAGGGCCGAAACTATGGCTACACCTTC; CDR3 protein: CASSPQGRNYGYTF
J gene: TRBJ2-7; V gene: TRBV30; clone size: .; D gene: .; CDR3 DNA: TGTGCCTGGAGCCCACTAGTGCCCTACGAGCAGTACTTC; CDR3 protein: CAWSPLVPYEQYF
J gene: TRBJ1-1; V gene: TRBV5-6; clone size: .; D gene: .; CDR3 DNA: TGTGCCAGCAGCCGTGGAGAGAGCACTGAAGCTTTCTTT; CDR3 protein: CASSRGESTEAFF
J gene: TRBJ1-1; V gene: TRBV18; clone size: .; D gene: .; CDR3 DNA: TGTGCCAGCTCAAAACCCGGACACACTCCAGTGGGAGCTTTCTTT; CDR3 protein: CASSKPGHTPVGAFF
J gene: TRBJ2-5; V gene: TRBV5-4; clone size: .; D gene: .; CDR3 DNA: TGTGCCAGCAGCTCGAGGACCCTAGGCGAGACCCAGTACTTC; CDR3 protein: CASSSRTLGETQYF
J gene: TRBJ1-1; V gene: TRBV19; clone size: .; D gene: .; CDR3 DNA: TGTGCCAGTAGTACCACGGCCAGGGGAGACACTGAAGCTTTCTTT; CDR3 protein: CASSTTARGDTEAFF
J gene: TRBJ2-2; V gene: TRBV11-2; clone size: .; D gene: TRBD1; CDR3 DNA: TGTGCCAGCAGCTTGGCCTTCGGGACAGGAACGACCGGGGAGCTGTTTTTT; CDR3 protein: CASSLAFGTGTTGELFF
J gene: TRBJ2-7; V gene: TRBV6-1; clone size: few; D gene: TRBD2; CDR3 DNA: TGTGCCAGCAGTGAGCCGGGACTAGCGGGGATCGAGCAGTACTTC; CDR3 protein: CASSEPGLAGIEQYF